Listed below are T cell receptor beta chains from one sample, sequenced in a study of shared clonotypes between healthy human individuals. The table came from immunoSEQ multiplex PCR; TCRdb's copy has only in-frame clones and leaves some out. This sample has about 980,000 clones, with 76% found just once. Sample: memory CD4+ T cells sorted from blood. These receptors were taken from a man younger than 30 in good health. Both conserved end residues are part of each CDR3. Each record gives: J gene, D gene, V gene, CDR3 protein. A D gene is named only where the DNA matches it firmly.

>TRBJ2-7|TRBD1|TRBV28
CASTPGQGNYEQYF
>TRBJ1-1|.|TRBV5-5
CASSPRWGPENTEAFF
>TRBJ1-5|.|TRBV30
CAWSDSNQPQHF
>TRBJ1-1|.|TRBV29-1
CSVQYGGRREAFF
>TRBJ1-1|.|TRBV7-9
CASSLVIATEAFF
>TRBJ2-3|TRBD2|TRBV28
CASVPAGGSSTDTQYF
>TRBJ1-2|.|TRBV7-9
CASSSPAGIGYGYTF
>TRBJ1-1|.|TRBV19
CASSSGDTEAFF
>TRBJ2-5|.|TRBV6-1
CASSEGGSQETQYF
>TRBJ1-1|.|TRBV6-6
CASSSQHGTEAFF
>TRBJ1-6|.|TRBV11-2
CASSLQSVGLNSPLHF
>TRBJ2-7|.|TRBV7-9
CASSQRSSYEQYF
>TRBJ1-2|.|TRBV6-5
CASSYSRGFGYTF
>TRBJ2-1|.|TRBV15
CATSRDRQNEQFF
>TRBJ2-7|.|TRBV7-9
CASSLAWGRNEQYF
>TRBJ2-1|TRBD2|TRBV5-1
CASSLGTSGYYNEQFF
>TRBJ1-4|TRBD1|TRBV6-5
CASSPGTGGRKLFF
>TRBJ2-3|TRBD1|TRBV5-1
CASSYGQDTDTQYF
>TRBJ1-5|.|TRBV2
CASSGLGIRNQPQHF
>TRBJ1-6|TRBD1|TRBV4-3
CASSLTGGNSPLHF
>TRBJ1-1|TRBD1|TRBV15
CATSRNTGVGTEAFF
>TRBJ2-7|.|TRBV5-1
CASSENWNEQYF
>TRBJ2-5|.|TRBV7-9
CASSPQRGQETQYF
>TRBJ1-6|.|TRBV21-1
CASPRFAPLHF
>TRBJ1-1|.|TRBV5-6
CASSLRVGWTEAFF
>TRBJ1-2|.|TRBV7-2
CASSLGGAAHGYTF
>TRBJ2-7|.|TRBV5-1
CASSGTSPYEQYF
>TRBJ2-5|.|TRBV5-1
CASSLGEEATQYF
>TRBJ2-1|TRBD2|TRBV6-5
CASSYSTSGYNEQFF
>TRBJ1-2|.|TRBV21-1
CASRGGEHGYTF
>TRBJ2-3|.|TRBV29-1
CSVRTLADTQYF
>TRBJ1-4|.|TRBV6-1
CASSAQGKVNEKLFF
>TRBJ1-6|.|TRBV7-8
CASSSRIGGGSYNSPLHF
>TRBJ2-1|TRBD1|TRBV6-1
CAIGQGREQFF
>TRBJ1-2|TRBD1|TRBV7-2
CASTKQGGTGALYGYTF
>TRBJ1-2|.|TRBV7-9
CASSLGIKDGYTF
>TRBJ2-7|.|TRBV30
CAWSVSGVTYEQYF
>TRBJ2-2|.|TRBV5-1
CASSPRTTGNGELFF
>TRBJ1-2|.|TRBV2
CASGEDSNYGYTF
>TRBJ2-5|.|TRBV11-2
CASSQGSRGLESYF
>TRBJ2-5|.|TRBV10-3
CAIGGAAQTQYF
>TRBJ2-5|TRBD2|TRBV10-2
CASSEYTSGPQETQYF
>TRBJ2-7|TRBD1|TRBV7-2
CASSLGTGVYEQYF
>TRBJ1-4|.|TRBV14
CASSRGANEKLFF
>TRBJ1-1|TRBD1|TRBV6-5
CASRRSGGIGTEAFF
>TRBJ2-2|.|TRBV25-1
CASSDSHWGDNTGELFF
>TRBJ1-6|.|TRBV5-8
CASSPRGFYNSPLHF
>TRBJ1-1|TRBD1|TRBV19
CASSPLGQGDTEAFF